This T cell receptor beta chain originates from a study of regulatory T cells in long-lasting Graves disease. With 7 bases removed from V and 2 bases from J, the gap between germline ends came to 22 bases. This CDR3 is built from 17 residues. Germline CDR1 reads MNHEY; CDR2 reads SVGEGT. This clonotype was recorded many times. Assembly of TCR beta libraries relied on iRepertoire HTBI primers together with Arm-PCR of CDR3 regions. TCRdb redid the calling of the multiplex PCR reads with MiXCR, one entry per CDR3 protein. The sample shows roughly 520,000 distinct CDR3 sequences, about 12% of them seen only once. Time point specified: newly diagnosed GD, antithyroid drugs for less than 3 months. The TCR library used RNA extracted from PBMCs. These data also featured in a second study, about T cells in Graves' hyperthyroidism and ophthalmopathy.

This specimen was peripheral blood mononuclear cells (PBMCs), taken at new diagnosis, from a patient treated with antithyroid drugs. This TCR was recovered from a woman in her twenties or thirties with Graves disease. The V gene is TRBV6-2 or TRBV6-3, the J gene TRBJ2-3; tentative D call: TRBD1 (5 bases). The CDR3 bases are TGTGCCAGCACCCCAAGATGGGGCAGGTACAACACAGATACGCAGTATTTT. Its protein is CASTPRWGRYNTDTQYF.